These 11 T cell receptor beta chains originate from one sample sequenced in a study of blood T cell repertoires in COVID-19. Here immunoSEQ multiplex PCR was the method, and the copy in TCRdb shows in-frame clones only, minus some. The table has some 180,000 clones, approximately 80% seen once. The sequenced sample was peripheral blood. The origin of the receptors is a woman in her thirties or forties with COVID-19, enrolled during active disease.

The chain recombines TRBV19 with TRBJ1-2; 7 positions agree with TRBD1. This CDR3 is built from 16 residues. V lost 5 bases to trimming and J lost 2 bases; unmatched junction nucleotides: 11. CDR1 LNHDA and CDR2 SQIVND come from the germline V gene (reference sequence). CDR3 nucleotide sequence: TGTGCCAGTAGTGCCCCCAGGACAGGACTAAACTATGGCTACACCTTC. It codes for CASSAPRTGLNYGYTF.

The chain employs TRBV16 and TRBJ2-7; 8 nucleotides line up with TRBD2. CDR3 length: 16 amino acids. CDR1 and CDR2 (germline): KGHSY, FQNENV. V shed 4 bases, J shed 0 bases, and the junction held 8 bases outside the gene matches. This CDR3 is CASSRYSSGPSYEQYF. CDR3 in DNA: TGTGCCAGCAGCCGCTATTCTAGCGGGCCCTCCTACGAGCAGTACTTC. The entire variable domain, with the rest obtained from reference TRBV16 and TRBJ2-7, is as follows: GEEVAQTPKHLVRGEGQKAKLYCAPIKGHSYVFWYQQVLKNEFKFLISFQNENVFDETGMPKERFSAKCLPNSPCSLEIQATKLEDSAVYFCASSRYSSGPSYEQYFGPGTRLTVT.

The V call is TRBV6-6, the J call TRBJ1-2, with no clear D. CDR1 and CDR2 (germline): MNHNY, SVGAGI (reference sequence). V gave up 5 bases and J gave up 8 bases, with 18 bases separating them. This CDR3 comprises 14 residues. CDR3 region: CASSPRPGRLGYTF. CDR3 nucleotide sequence: TGTGCCAGCAGTCCACGCCCGGGTCGCTTGGGCTACACCTTC.

For the CDR3, the DNA is TGTGCCAGCAGTCTAAGACAGGGCAATCAGCCCCAGCATTTT. The encoded protein is CASSLRQGNQPQHF. V usage is TRBV28 and J usage is TRBJ1-5; TRBD1 might be the D (6 bases). Germline values: CDR1 MDHEN, CDR2 SYDVKM. Trimming removed 5 bases at V and 2 bases at J, with 10 bases between. This CDR3 is built from 14 residues.

This clone was recorded a few times. The V and J genes are TRBV28 and TRBJ2-7; 8 nucleotides match TRBD2. Per germline, CDR1 MDHEN and CDR2 SYDVKM. The CDR3 sequence is 12 residues long. V lost 5 bases to trimming and J lost 9 bases; unmatched junction nucleotides: 6. The CDR3 nucleotides are TGTGCCAGCAGTGGCCCCACTAGCGGGCAGTACTTC. This encodes CASSGPTSGQYF.

This clone turned up a few times. This chain joins TRBV6-1 and TRBJ1-3; weak D call: TRBD1 (6 bases). The CDR3 consists of 16 residues. Germline V lookup: CDR1 MNHNS, CDR2 SASEGT. Trimming took off 6 bases at V and 0 bases at J, with 15 bases between the two ends. The CDR3 DNA sequence: TGTGCCAGCAGAGAAATAGGGGGGGGCTCTGGAAACACCATATATTTT. Its protein is CASREIGGGSGNTIYF.

This chain links TRBV6-5 with TRBJ1-5; D remains ambiguous. CDR1 is MNHEY, CDR2 SVGAGI, per germline. The CDR3 totals 15 residues. Trimming pared 6 bases from V and 4 bases from J, leaving 16 bases between. CDR3 nucleotide sequence: TGTGCCAGCAGCCCCACCTCCGGGGTTAATCAGCCCCAGCATTTT. It specifies CASSPTSGVNQPQHF.

In its sample, this clone was seen many times. The gene calls are TRBV9 and TRBJ1-3; the match to TRBD1 covers 8 bases. The V gene end was trimmed by 4 bases and the J gene end by 4 bases; junction bases not matched to a gene: 10. The germline V gene has CDR1 SGDLS and CDR2 YYNGEE. The CDR3 length is 16 residues. The CDR3 nucleotides are TGTGCCAGCAGCCCCCGGACAGGGAAGGCGGGAAACACCATATATTTT. Protein: CASSPRTGKAGNTIYF.

The chain employs TRBV18 and TRBJ1-3; 7 positions match TRBD1. Germline V gene data show CDR1 as KGHSH and CDR2 as LQKENI. The CDR3 has 17 residues. V trimming: 6 bases; J trimming: 6 bases; junction bases outside the gene matches: 17. The CDR3 DNA sequence: TGTGCCAGCTCCCCCGGGACAGACCGCCTAATCCTAAACACCATATATTTT. Protein sequence: CASSPGTDRLILNTIYF.

This clone appeared once. The chain carries TRBV4-1 and TRBJ1-1; 7 bases align to TRBD1. Trimming cost V 6 bases and J 4 bases; bases outside gene matches: 8. Germline CDR1 and CDR2: MGHRA and YSYEKL. There are 14 residues in the CDR3. The CDR3 reads CASSRGGGGTEAFF. CDR3 DNA: TGCGCCAGCAGTCGTGGAGGGGGCGGCACTGAAGCTTTCTTT.

The V call is TRBV7-2, the J call TRBJ2-7, with 9 bases lining up with TRBD1. The CDR3 loop spans 13 amino acids. V was clipped by 2 bases and J by 7 bases; unmatched bases: 3. Germline V lookup: CDR1 SGHTA, CDR2 FQGNSA. This CDR3 reads CASSLLTGGEQYF. The CDR3 coding sequence is TGTGCCAGCAGCTTATTGACAGGGGGTGAGCAGTACTTC.